These 8 T cell receptor beta chains came from one sample sequenced in a study of cytomegalovirus exposure and HLA in healthy donors. Produced via immunoSEQ multiplex PCR; TCRdb's table is partial and in-frame only. The data show over 150,000 clones, with roughly 82% seen just once and around an eighth held by the top ten. Material: PBMCs. All receptors derive from a woman aged 30 to 39 in good health and CMV-seropositive.

The chain has TRBV5-1 and TRBJ1-1; 10 bases line up with TRBD1. J lost 12 bases, V lost 4 bases, and 6 bases had no gene match. The CDR3 has 12 residues. Germline assignment: CDR1 SGHRS and CDR2 YFSETQ. The CDR3 loop is CASSRGTGETFF. The CDR3 bases are TGCGCCAGCAGCCGGGGGACAGGGGAAACTTTCTTT.

Here the CDR3 reads CASSATYGYTF. CDR3 nucleotide sequence: TGTGCCAGCAGCGCTACGTATGGCTACACCTTC. J is TRBJ1-2 and V is TRBV11-2; D gene ambiguous. V was cut by 5 bases and J by 5 bases, with 6 bases left in between. The CDR3 totals 11 residues. Germline CDR1 and CDR2: SGHAT and FQNNGV.

The chain's CDR3 is CASSRQKETQYF. Here the CDR3 DNA reads TGTGCCAGCAGCCGGCAAAAAGAGACCCAGTACTTC. The chain combines TRBV14 with TRBJ2-5, with D unresolved. The germline gives CDR1 SGHDN, CDR2 FVKESK. The CDR3 runs 12 residues. Trimming removed 4 bases from V and 3 bases from J, with 6 bases in between.

The table lists this clone with a few counts. This chain uses TRBV6-5 with TRBJ1-5; no firm D call. The CDR3 runs to 14 residues. The V end was cut by 0 bases, the J end by 2 bases, with 5 bases between. The germline CDR1 and CDR2 sequences are MNHEY and SVGAGI. This CDR3 is CASSYSTGNQPQHF. In DNA, the CDR3 is TGTGCCAGCAGTTACTCCACGGGCAATCAGCCCCAGCATTTT.

V gene TRBV6-1 combines with J gene TRBJ1-1; D might be TRBD1 (5 bases). The CDR3 is made up of 14 amino acids. CDR1 and CDR2 (germline): MNHNS, SASEGT. V was trimmed by 1 base and J by 5 bases, leaving 11 bases between them. The CDR3 is CASSEVWGRTEAFF. In DNA, the CDR3 is TGTGCCAGCAGTGAAGTTTGGGGCAGGACTGAAGCTTTCTTT.

V and J are TRBV11-2 and TRBJ2-3, with 12 positions matching TRBD2. J lost 6 bases, V lost 1 base, and 5 bases had no gene match. The CDR3 is 16 residues long. Germline V lookup: CDR1 SGHAT, CDR2 FQNNGV. Here the CDR3 reads CASSLGPSGRGDTQYF. CDR3 coding DNA: TGTGCCAGCAGCTTAGGGCCTAGCGGGAGGGGGGATACGCAGTATTTT.

This rearrangement joins TRBV5-6 to TRBJ2-2; D unresolved. Germline CDR1 is SGHDT and CDR2 is YYEEEE. The CDR3 is made up of 12 amino acids. The germline V and J ends were trimmed by 2 bases and 6 bases, with 5 bases remaining between them. CDR3 DNA: TGTGCCAGCAGCTTATATGCCGGGGAGCTGTTTTTT. Its protein is CASSLYAGELFF.

This clone has only one observation. The rearrangement links TRBV25-1 to TRBJ1-2; TRBD1 matches 9 bases. The germline gives CDR1 MGHDK, CDR2 SYGVNS. The J segment lost 4 bases and the V segment lost 5 bases, leaving 5 bases of the junction unmatched. CDR3 length: 14 residues. The CDR3 sequence is CASSPVGQGYGYTF. The DNA of the CDR3 is TGTGCCAGCAGTCCAGTGGGACAGGGCTATGGCTACACCTTC.